This TCR beta chain was profiled in a study of cytomegalovirus exposure and HLA in healthy donors. Of note for this clone: Its antigen is as yet unknown.

Germline CDR1 is SGHVS and CDR2 is FQNEAQ. Germline trimming cut 9 bases from V and 8 bases from J; bases unmatched to any gene: 10. This CDR3 is 14 amino acids long. Study findings and constraints: HLA-A and HLA-B allele assignments for most subjects were reportedly predicted accurately using TCR beta sequences.

This PCR relied on a set of 60 Vbeta primers and 13 Jbeta primers. Using immunoSEQ multiplex PCR, the repertoire was profiled, and TCRdb retains in-frame clones only, with some absent. The table shows 150,000 to 200,000 clones, with roughly 73% occurring only once. Sequencing used PBMCs. The chain employs TRBV7-8 and TRBJ2-2; 9 bases are a match to TRBD2. The clonotype comes from a woman aged 40 to 50 in good health and CMV-seropositive. The CDR3 spells CASGASGASGELFF. CDR3 in DNA: TGTGCCAGTGGGGCTAGCGGGGCTAGTGGGGAGCTGTTTTTT.